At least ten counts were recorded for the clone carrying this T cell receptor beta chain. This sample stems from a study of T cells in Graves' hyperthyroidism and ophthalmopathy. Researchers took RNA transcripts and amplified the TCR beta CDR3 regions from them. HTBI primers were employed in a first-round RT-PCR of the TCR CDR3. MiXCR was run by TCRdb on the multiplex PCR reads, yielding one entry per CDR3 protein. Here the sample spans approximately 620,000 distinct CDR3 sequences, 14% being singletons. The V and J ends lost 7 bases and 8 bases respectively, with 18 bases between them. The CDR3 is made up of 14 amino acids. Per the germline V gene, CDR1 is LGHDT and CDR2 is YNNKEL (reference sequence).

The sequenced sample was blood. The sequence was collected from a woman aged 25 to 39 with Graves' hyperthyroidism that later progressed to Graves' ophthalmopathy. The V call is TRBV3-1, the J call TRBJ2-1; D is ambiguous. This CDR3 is CASTRAPLPHEQFF. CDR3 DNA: TGTGCCAGCACCCGAGCCCCTCTGCCGCATGAGCAGTTCTTC.